This record covers a single TCR beta chain. Its antigen is currently unknown. This sample is drawn from a study of cytomegalovirus exposure and HLA in healthy donors. Study results and caveats: A later analysis showed that HLA-associated TCR beta chains had undergone more clonal expansion than equally common others.

The CDR3 totals 14 residues. The germline gives CDR1 LGHNA, CDR2 YSLEER. V trimming: 4 bases; J trimming: 8 bases; junction bases outside the gene matches: 10. With 60 Vbeta and 13 Jbeta primers, the PCR was carried out. Repertoires were generated with immunoSEQ multiplex PCR, while TCRdb's copy carries only in-frame clones and drops some. The sample contains approximately 180,000 clones, 81% of which appear only once. This sequence joins TRBV4-3 and TRBJ1-1; TRBD1 matches 7 bases. This clonotype was sampled from a woman aged 18-35 years in good health and CMV-seropositive. The sequencing sample was made of PBMCs. The CDR3 DNA is TGCGCCAGCAGCCGATTCGGACAGGACCTGGAAGCTTTCTTT. This encodes CASSRFGQDLEAFF.